The 6 T cell receptor beta chains listed next were all sequenced from one sample in a study of cytomegalovirus exposure and HLA in healthy donors. The PCR was carried out with 60 Vbeta primers and 13 Jbeta primers. Generated by immunoSEQ multiplex PCR, the TCRdb table keeps only in-frame clones and is missing some. The sample consists of roughly 140,000 clones, 60% to 85% of them appearing once. Input material: PBMCs. The origin of the receptors is a man aged 35 to 55 in good health and CMV-seropositive.

This clone appeared a few times. This chain links TRBV19 with TRBJ2-6; 10 bases are shared with TRBD1. J gave up 0 bases and V 0 bases, and 5 bases lay outside the gene matches. Germline V gene lookup returns CDR1 LNHDA and CDR2 SQIVND (reference sequence). This CDR3 spans 19 amino acids. The CDR3 loop reads CASSIDQRTGGSGANVLTF. DNA for the CDR3: TGTGCCAGTAGTATAGATCAACGGACAGGGGGCTCTGGGGCCAACGTCCTGACTTTC.

The DNA for the CDR3 is TGTGCTAGTGGGGAGGCAGAGAAAGAGCAGTACTTC. Encoded protein: CASGEAEKEQYF. V is TRBV12-5 and J is TRBJ2-5; weak D call: TRBD2 (5 bases). The CDR3 has 12 residues. Germline CDR1 is LGHNT and CDR2 is FRNRAP. V was clipped by 6 bases and J by 11 bases, with 16 bases between them.

This clone was seen once. V and J are TRBV7-3 and TRBJ2-5, with 7 bases that match TRBD1. V shed 5 bases, J shed 4 bases, and the junction held 13 bases outside the gene matches. Germline CDR1 is SGHTA and CDR2 is FQGTGA. The CDR3 totals 16 residues. CDR3 sequence reads: CASSPLGSTGSETQYF. CDR3 coding DNA: TGTGCCAGCAGCCCCCTCGGGTCGACAGGGTCAGAGACCCAGTACTTC.

The chain links TRBV2 to TRBJ1-5; D unclear. V lost 8 bases, J lost 0 bases, and 14 bases lay in between. CDR3 size: 15 residues. The V gene's germline CDR1 is SNHLY and CDR2 FYNNEI. The CDR3 nucleotides are TGTGCCAGCTCGACTGAGTATAATAGCAATCAGCCCCAGCATTTT. Its protein product is CASSTEYNSNQPQHF.

The rearrangement joins TRBV28 to TRBJ1-4; TRBD1 agrees at 7 bases. CDR3 length equals 14 residues. V trimming: 4 bases; J trimming: 4 bases; junction bases outside the gene matches: 3. Per germline, CDR1 MDHEN and CDR2 SYDVKM. DNA of the CDR3: TGTGCCAGCAGTTCCGGGACAGTTAATGAAAAACTGTTTTTT. Its translation is CASSSGTVNEKLFF.

The chain has TRBV9 and TRBJ2-1; TRBD2 might be the D (5 bases). The CDR3 is 15 residues long. Germline assignment: CDR1 SGDLS and CDR2 YYNGEE. V was shortened by 3 bases and J by 0 bases, with 10 bases between the two germline ends. CDR3 in amino acids: CASSADLSSYNEQFF. The CDR3 DNA sequence: TGTGCCAGCAGCGCGGACTTGAGCTCCTACAATGAGCAGTTCTTC.